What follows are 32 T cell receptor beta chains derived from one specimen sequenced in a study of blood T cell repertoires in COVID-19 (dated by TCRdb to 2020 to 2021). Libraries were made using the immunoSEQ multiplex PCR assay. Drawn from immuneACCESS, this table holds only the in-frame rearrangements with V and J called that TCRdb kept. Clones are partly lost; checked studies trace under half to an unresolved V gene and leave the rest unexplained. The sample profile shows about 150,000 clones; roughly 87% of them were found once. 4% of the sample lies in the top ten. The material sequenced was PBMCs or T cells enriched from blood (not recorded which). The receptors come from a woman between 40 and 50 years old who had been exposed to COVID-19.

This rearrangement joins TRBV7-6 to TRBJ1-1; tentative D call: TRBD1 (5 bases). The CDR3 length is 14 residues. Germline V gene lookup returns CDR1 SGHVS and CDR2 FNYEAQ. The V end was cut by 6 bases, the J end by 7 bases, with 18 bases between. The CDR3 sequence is CASRGQGGVDEAFF. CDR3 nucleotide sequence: TGTGCCAGCAGAGGTCAGGGAGGTGTTGATGAAGCTTTCTTT. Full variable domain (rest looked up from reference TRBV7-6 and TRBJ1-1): GAGVSQSPRYKVTKRGQDVALRCDPISGHVSLYWYRQALGQGPEFLTYFNYEAQQDKSGLPNDRFSAERPEGSISTLTIQRTEQRDSAMYRCASRGQGGVDEAFFGQGTRLTVV.

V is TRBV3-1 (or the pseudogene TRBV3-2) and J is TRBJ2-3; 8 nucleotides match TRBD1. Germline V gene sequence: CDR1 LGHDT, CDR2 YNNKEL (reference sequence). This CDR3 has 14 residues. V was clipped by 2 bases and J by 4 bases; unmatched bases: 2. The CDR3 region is CASSQLQGADTQYF. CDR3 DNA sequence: TGTGCCAGCAGCCAATTACAGGGGGCAGATACGCAGTATTTT.

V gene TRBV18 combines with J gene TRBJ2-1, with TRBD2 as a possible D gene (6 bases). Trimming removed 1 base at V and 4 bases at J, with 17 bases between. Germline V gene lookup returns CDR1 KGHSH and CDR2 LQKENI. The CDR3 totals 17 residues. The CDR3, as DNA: TGTGCCAGCTCACCACAGGCCCGGCAGGGACTTTACAATGAGCAGTTCTTC. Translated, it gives CASSPQARQGLYNEQFF.

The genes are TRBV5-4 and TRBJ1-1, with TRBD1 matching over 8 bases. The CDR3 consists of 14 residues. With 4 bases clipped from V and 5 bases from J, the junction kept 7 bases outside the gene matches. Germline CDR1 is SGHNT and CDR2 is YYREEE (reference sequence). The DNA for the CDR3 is TGTGCCAGCAGCCCGACAAACAGGGGGACTGAAGCTTTCTTT. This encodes CASSPTNRGTEAFF.

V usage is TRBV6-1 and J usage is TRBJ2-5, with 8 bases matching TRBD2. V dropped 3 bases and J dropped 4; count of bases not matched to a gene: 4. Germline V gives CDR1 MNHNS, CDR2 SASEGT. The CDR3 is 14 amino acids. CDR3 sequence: CASSDGGARETQYF. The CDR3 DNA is TGTGCCAGCAGTGACGGGGGGGCTCGAGAGACCCAGTACTTC.

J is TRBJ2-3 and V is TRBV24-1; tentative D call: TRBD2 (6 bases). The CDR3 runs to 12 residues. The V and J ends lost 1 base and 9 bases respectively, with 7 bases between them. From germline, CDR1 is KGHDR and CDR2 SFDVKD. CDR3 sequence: CATSDFGGTQYF. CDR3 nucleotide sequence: TGTGCCACCAGTGATTTTGGGGGGACGCAGTATTTT.

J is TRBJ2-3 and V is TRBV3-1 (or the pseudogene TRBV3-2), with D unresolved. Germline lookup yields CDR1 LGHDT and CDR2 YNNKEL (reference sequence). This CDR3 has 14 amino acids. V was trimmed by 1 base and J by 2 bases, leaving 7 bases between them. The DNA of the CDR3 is TGTGCCAGCAGCCAAGCTCACTCCACAGATACGCAGTATTTT. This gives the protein CASSQAHSTDTQYF.

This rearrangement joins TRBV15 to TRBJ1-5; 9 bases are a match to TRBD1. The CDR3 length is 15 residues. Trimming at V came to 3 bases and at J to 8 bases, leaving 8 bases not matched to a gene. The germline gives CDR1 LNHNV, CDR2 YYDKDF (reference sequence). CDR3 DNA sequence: TGTGCCACCAGCAGGGAAACAGGGGGCAGGGAGCCCCAGCATTTT. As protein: CATSRETGGREPQHF.

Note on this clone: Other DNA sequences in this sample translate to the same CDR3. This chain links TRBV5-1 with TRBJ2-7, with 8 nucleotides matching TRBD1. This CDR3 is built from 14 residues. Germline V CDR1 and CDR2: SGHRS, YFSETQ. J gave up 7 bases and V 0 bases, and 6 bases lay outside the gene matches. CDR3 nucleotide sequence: TGCGCCAGCAGCTTGGGGACAGGGACTGGGGAGCAGTACTTC. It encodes CASSLGTGTGEQYF.

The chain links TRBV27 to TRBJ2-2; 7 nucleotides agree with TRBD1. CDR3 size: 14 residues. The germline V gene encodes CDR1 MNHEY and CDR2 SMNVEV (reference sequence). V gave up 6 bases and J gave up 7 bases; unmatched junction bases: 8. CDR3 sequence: CASSRQGDYGELFF. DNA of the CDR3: TGTGCCAGCAGCCGACAGGGAGACTACGGGGAGCTGTTTTTT.

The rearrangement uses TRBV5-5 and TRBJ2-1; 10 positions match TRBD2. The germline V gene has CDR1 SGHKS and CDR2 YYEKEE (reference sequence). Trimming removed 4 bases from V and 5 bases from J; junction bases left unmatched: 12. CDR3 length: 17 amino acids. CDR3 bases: TGTGCCAGCAGCACCTCTCCTAGCGGGGGCTGGGACAATGAGCAGTTCTTC. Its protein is CASSTSPSGGWDNEQFF.

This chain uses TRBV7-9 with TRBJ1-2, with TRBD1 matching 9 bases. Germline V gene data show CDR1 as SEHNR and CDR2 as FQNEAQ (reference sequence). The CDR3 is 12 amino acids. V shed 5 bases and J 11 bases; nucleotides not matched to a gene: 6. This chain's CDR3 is CASSIGTGIYTF. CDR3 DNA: TGTGCCAGCAGCATCGGGACAGGGATTTACACCTTC.

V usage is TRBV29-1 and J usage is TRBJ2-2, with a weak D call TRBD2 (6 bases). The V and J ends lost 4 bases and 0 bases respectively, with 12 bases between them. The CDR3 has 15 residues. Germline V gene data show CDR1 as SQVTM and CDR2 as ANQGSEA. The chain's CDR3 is CSVAAGSANTGELFF. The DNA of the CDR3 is TGCAGCGTTGCGGCGGGATCGGCGAACACCGGGGAGCTGTTTTTT.

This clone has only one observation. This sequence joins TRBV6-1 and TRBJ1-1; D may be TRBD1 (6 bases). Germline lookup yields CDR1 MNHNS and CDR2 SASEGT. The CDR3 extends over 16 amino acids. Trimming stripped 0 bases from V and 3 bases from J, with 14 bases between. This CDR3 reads CASSEAQGIRHTEAFF. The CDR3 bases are TGTGCCAGCAGTGAAGCACAGGGAATCAGGCACACTGAAGCTTTCTTT.

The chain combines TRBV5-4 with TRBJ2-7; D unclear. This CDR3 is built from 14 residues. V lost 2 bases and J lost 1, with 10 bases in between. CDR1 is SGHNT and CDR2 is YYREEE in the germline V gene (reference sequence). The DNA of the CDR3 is TGTGCCAGCAGCTTTGACCAGGCTTCCTACGAGCAGTACTTC. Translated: CASSFDQASYEQYF.

The CDR3 nucleotides are TGCGCCAGCAGCTTGGGGACAGATTCTAACACTGAAGCTTTCTTT. Encoded protein: CASSLGTDSNTEAFF. The gene calls are TRBV5-1 and TRBJ1-1, with D maybe TRBD1 (6 bases). From germline, CDR1 is SGHRS and CDR2 YFSETQ. The CDR3 totals 15 residues. V gave up 0 bases and J gave up 2 bases, with 11 bases separating them.

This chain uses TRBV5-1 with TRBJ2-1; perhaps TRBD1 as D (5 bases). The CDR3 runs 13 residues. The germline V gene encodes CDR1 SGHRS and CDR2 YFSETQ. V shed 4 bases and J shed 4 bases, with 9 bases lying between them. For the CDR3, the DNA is TGCGCCAGCAGCCTGGACATTTACAATGAGCAGTTCTTC. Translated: CASSLDIYNEQFF.

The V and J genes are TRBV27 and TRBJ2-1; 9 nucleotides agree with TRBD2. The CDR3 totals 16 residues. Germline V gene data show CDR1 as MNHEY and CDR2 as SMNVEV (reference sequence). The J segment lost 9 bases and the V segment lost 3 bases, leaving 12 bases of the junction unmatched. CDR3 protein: CASSFGGSGRLVEQFF. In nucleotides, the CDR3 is TGTGCCAGCAGTTTCGGAGGCAGCGGGAGGTTAGTTGAGCAGTTCTTC.

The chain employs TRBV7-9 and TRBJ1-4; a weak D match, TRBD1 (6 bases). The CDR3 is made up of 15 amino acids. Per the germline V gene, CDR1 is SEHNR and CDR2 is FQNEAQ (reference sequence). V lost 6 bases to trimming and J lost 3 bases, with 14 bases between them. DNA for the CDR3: TGTGCCAGCAGTCTCTCGACAGGTCCTAATGAAAAACTGTTTTTT. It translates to CASSLSTGPNEKLFF.

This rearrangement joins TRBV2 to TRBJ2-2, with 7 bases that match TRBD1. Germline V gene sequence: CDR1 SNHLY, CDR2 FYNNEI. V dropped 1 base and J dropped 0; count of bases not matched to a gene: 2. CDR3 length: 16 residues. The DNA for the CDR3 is TGTGCCAGCAGTGAAGAACAGGGGTCGAACACCGGGGAGCTGTTTTTT. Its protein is CASSEEQGSNTGELFF. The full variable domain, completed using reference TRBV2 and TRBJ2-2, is EPEVTQTPSHQVTQMGQEVILRCVPISNHLYFYWYRQILGQKVEFLVSFYNNEISEKSEIFDDQFSVERPDGSNFTLKIRSTKLEDSAMYFCASSEEQGSNTGELFFGEGSRLTVL.

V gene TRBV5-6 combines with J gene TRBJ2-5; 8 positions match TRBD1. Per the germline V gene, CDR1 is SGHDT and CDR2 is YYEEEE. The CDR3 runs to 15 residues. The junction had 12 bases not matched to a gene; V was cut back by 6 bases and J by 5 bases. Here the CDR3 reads CASNTRQGAEETQYF. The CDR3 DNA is TGTGCCAGCAACACCCGCCAGGGGGCGGAGGAGACCCAGTACTTC.

The DNA of the CDR3 is TGCAGCGTTCCGGGACAGGGCAACACCGGGGAGCTGTTTTTT. It translates to CSVPGQGNTGELFF. The chain joins TRBV29-1 to TRBJ2-2; 9 bases agree with TRBD1. There are 14 residues in the CDR3. With 5 bases clipped from V and 2 bases from J, the junction kept 3 bases outside the gene matches. Germline V gene data show CDR1 as SQVTM and CDR2 as ANQGSEA.

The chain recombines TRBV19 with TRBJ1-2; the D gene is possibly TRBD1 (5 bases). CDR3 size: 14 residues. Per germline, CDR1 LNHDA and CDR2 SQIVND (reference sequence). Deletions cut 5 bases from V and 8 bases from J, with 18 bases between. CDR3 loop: CASSAGTLQEGYTF. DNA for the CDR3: TGTGCCAGTAGTGCCGGGACTCTCCAGGAGGGCTACACCTTC. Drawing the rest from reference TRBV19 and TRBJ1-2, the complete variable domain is DGGITQSPKYLFRKEGQNVTLSCEQNLNHDAMYWYRQDPGQGLRLIYYSQIVNDFQKGDIAEGYSVSREKKESFPLTVTSAQKNPTAFYLCASSAGTLQEGYTFGSGTRLTVV.

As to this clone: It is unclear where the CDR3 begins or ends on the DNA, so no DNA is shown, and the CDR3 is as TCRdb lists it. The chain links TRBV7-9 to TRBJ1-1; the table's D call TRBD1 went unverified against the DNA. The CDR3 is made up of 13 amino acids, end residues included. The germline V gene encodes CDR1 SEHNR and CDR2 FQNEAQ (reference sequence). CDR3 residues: CASSLVGQGTTFF.

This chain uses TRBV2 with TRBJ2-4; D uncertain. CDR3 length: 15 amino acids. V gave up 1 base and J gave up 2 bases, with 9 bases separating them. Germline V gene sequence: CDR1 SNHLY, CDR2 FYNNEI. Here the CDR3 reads CASSEGIASKNIQYF. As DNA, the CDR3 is TGTGCCAGCAGTGAAGGTATAGCATCCAAAAACATTCAGTACTTC.

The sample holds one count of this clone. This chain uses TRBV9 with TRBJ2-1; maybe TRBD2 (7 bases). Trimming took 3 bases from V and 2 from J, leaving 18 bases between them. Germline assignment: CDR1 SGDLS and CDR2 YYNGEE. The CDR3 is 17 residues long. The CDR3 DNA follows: TGTGCCAGCAGCGGAGTCAATCGGGGGGCCGCCTACAATGAGCAGTTCTTC. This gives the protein CASSGVNRGAAYNEQFF.

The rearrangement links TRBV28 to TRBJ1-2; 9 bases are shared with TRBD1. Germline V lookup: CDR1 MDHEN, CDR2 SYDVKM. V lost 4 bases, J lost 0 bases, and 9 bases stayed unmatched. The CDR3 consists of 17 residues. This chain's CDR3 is CASSSNPGTGSNYGYTF. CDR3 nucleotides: TGTGCCAGCAGTTCGAATCCCGGGACAGGGTCTAACTATGGCTACACCTTC.

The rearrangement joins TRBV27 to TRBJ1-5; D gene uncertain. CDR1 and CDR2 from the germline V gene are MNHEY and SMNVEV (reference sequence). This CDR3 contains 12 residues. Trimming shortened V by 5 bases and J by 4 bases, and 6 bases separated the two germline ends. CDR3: CASSPRNQPQHF. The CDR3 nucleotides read TGTGCCAGCAGTCCCCGGAATCAGCCCCAGCATTTT.

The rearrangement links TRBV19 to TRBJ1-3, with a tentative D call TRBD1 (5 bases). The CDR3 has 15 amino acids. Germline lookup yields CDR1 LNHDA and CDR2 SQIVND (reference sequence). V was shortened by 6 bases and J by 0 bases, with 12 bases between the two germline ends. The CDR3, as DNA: TGTGCCAGTAGAAACGGGGGGAACTCTGGAAACACCATATATTTT. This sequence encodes CASRNGGNSGNTIYF.

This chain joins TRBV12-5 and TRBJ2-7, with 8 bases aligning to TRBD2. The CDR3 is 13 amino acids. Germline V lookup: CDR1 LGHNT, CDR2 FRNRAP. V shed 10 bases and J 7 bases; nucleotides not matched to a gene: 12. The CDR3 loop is CATTRGGPEEQYF. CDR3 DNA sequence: TGTGCTACCACCCGGGGGGGGCCAGAAGAGCAGTACTTC.

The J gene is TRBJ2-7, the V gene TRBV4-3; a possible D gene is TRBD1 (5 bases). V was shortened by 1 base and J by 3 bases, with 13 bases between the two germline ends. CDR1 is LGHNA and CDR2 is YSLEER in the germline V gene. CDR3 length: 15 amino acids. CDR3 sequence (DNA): TGCGCCAGCAGCCAAGGAAGGGGTGGAATCTACGAGCAGTACTTC. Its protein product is CASSQGRGGIYEQYF.

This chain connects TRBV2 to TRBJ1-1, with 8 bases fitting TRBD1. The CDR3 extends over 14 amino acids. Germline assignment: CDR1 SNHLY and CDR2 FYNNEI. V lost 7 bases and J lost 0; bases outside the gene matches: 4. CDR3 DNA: TGTGCCAGCACCTCAGGGGGCCTGAACACTGAAGCTTTCTTT. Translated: CASTSGGLNTEAFF.